A selection of T cell receptor beta chains follows, all from one sample in a study of Ad26.COV2.S vaccination and SARS-CoV-2 variants. The repertoire was sequenced with immunoSEQ multiplex PCR; TCRdb's copy has only in-frame clones and lacks some. This sample yields around 320,000 clones, of which about 82% are seen a single time; 2% to 2.5% belongs to the top ten. The material was peripheral blood, obtained in a trial of Ad26.COV2.S vaccine versus placebo. The receptors stem from a person aged 18 to 65 who received the Ad26.COV2.S COVID-19 vaccine or a placebo. CDR3s include the opening cysteine and the closing phenylalanine or tryptophan. The D gene is left open where the match is weak. Some rows have no size entry. The others give once, few or many, or a class for an expanded clone.

TRBV2	-	TRBD1	TRBJ1-5	CASSQTGNSNQPQHF	TGTGCCAGCAGTCAGACAGGGAACAGCAATCAGCCCCAGCATTTT
TRBV4-1	-	TRBD2	TRBJ2-3	CASSQDTGRVYTQYF	TGCGCCAGCAGCCAAGACACGGGGAGGGTATATACGCAGTATTTT
TRBV6-6	-	-	TRBJ1-1	CASSYPGRNTEAFF	TGTGCCAGCAGTTACCCCGGGAGGAACACTGAAGCTTTCTTT
TRBV2	few	-	TRBJ1-5	CASSVFDRQPQHF	TGTGCCAGCAGTGTCTTTGACAGGCAGCCCCAGCATTTT
TRBV9	-	-	TRBJ2-7	CASSLERHQIHYEQYF	TGTGCCAGCAGCCTTGAAAGACACCAGATTCACTACGAGCAGTACTTC
TRBV7-2	-	-	TRBJ1-4	CASSLGEGGKLFF	TGTGCCAGCAGCTTAGGGGAGGGGGGAAAACTGTTTTTT
TRBV29-1	-	TRBD2	TRBJ2-1	CSVVLFSGGNEQFF	TGCAGCGTTGTCTTATTTAGCGGGGGGAATGAGCAGTTCTTC
TRBV2	-	-	TRBJ1-1	CASSVGSEAFF	TGTGCCAGCAGTGTCGGGAGCGAAGCTTTCTTT
TRBV5-6	-	-	TRBJ2-2	CASSHGGTGELFF	TGTGCCAGCAGCCACGGAGGCACCGGGGAGCTGTTTTTT
TRBV5-6	-	TRBD2	TRBJ2-1	CASRYGLAGASGNEQFF	TGTGCCAGCAGGTACGGACTAGCGGGGGCCTCGGGGAATGAGCAGTTCTTC
TRBV11-3	-	-	TRBJ2-1	CASSLDLSGEEQFF	TGTGCCAGCAGCTTAGATTTGAGCGGAGAGGAGCAGTTCTTC
TRBV28	-	TRBD2	TRBJ2-1	CASSGLESSYNEQFF	TGTGCCAGCAGTGGACTAGAAAGCTCCTACAATGAGCAGTTCTTC
TRBV9	-	-	TRBJ2-3	CASSVGGDHRTDTQYF	TGTGCCAGCAGCGTGGGCGGAGACCATCGCACAGATACGCAGTATTTT